The clone carrying this T cell receptor (beta chain) was seen at least ten times. Its matching antigen is unknown. Amplified regions were TCR beta CDR3 sequences from RNA transcripts. The primer set for the first-round RT-PCR of the TCR CDR3 was HTBI. TCRdb redid the calling of the multiplex PCR reads with MiXCR, one entry per CDR3 protein. Among approximately 400,000 distinct CDR3 sequences listed, under 20% were seen once. The CDR3 sequence is 14 residues long. CDR1 is MNHEY, CDR2 SMNVEV, per germline (reference sequence). The ends were cut back, 3 bases at V and 4 bases at J, with 9 bases in the middle. This sample is drawn from a study of T cells in Graves' hyperthyroidism and ophthalmopathy. The study's findings and limits: Most thyroid clonotypes expanded above 0.001 appeared in blood too.

The study defined stable Graves' hyperthyroidism as no ophthalmopathy progression within 18 months. This chain links TRBV27 with TRBJ2-2; maybe TRBD1 (5 bases). This receptor was identified in a woman younger than 30 with Graves' hyperthyroidism. Sample: blood. CDR3 loop: CASSFRGSTGELFF. Here the CDR3 DNA reads TGTGCCAGCAGTTTTAGGGGAAGCACCGGGGAGCTGTTTTTT.